The 8 T cell receptor beta chains below come from one sample, sequenced in a study of beta chain features in type 1 diabetes. Since all of the isolated RNA was reverse transcribed, expressed TCRB transcripts were what got sequenced. Here immunoSEQ multiplex PCR was the method, and the copy in TCRdb shows in-frame clones only, minus some. The table includes under 200,000 clones, 6.5% to 8.5% detected once. These receptors' antigens are unknown. Findings and limits, study-wide: In every one of the four CD4+ subsets, TCRB CDR3s were moderately but significantly shorter in Type 1 diabetes patients.

The sequenced sample consisted of central memory CD4+ T cells from blood. These TCRs come from a woman aged 18-29 years with type 1 diabetes.

This rearrangement joins TRBV4-3 to TRBJ2-2; tentative D call: TRBD2 (6 bases). CDR1 and CDR2 (germline): LGHNA, YSLEER. V was cut by 4 bases and J by 3 bases, with 18 bases left in between. The CDR3 has 17 amino acids. DNA of the CDR3: TGCGCCAGCAGCCCCCGACGACCGGGACTTTACACCGGGGAGCTGTTTTTT. This sequence encodes CASSPRRPGLYTGELFF.

Many counts were recorded for this clone. The chain links TRBV7-9 to TRBJ1-2; a weak D match, TRBD1 (5 bases). With 5 bases removed from V and 2 bases from J, the gap between germline ends came to 9 bases. The CDR3 spans 13 residues. Germline loops: CDR1 SEHNR, CDR2 FQNEAQ (reference sequence). The CDR3 region has the DNA TGTGCCAGCAGCAAAACAGGAAACTATGGCTACACCTTC. Residues: CASSKTGNYGYTF.

This clone turned up a few times. V gene TRBV7-2 combines with J gene TRBJ2-2, with a possible D match to TRBD1 (5 bases). Trimming removed 4 bases from V and 7 bases from J, with 10 bases in between. This CDR3 spans 13 amino acids. Germline CDR1 reads SGHTA; CDR2 reads FQGNSA. The CDR3 region is CASSSQGIGELFF. As DNA, the CDR3 is TGTGCCAGCAGCTCCCAGGGAATCGGGGAGCTGTTTTTT.

CDR3 region: CAWSVPDYEQYF. CDR3 nucleotides: TGTGCCTGGAGTGTCCCAGACTACGAGCAGTACTTC. This chain connects TRBV30 to TRBJ2-7, with D unclear. Trimming pared 0 bases from V and 3 bases from J, leaving 6 bases between. The CDR3 covers 12 residues. CDR1 GTSNPN and CDR2 SVGIG come from the germline V gene (reference sequence). Filled out from reference TRBV30 and TRBJ2-7, the complete variable domain reads SQTIHQWPATLVQPVGSPLSLECTVEGTSNPNLYWYRQAAGRGLQLLFYSVGIGQISSEVPQNLSASRPQDRQFILSSKKLLLSDSGFYLCAWSVPDYEQYFGPGTRLTVT.

This sequence joins TRBV5-1 and TRBJ1-4; D call uncertain. Germline CDR1 SGHRS, CDR2 YFSETQ. The CDR3 covers 15 residues. V was clipped by 4 bases and J by 0 bases, with 10 bases between them. The CDR3 spells CASSATGATNEKLFF. CDR3 nucleotides: TGCGCCAGCAGCGCGACCGGGGCAACTAATGAAAAACTGTTTTTT.

Only a few counts were recorded for this clone. The rearrangement uses TRBV29-1 and TRBJ1-2; D is unresolved. Germline V gene data show CDR1 as SQVTM and CDR2 as ANQGSEA. The CDR3 is 11 amino acids. V dropped 4 bases and J dropped 5 bases, with 8 bases sitting between them. The CDR3 here is CSVGLPYGYTF. The CDR3 region has the DNA TGCAGCGTTGGACTGCCTTATGGCTACACCTTC. The full variable domain, in which reference TRBV29-1 and TRBJ1-2 provide the parts outside the CDR3, is SAVISQKPSRDICQRGTSLTIQCQVDSQVTMMFWYRQQPGQSLTLIATANQGSEATYESGFVIDKFPISRPNLTFSTLTVSNMSPEDSSIYLCSVGLPYGYTFGSGTRLTVV.

This clone was detected a few times. The J gene is TRBJ1-2, the V gene TRBV28; 8 nucleotides agree with TRBD1. CDR1 is MDHEN, CDR2 SYDVKM, per germline. Trimming cost V 8 bases and J 4 bases; bases outside gene matches: 9. This CDR3 is built from 14 residues. CDR3 sequence (DNA): TGTGCCAGCGTACCGGGACAGGCGAGCTATGGCTACACCTTC. Translated: CASVPGQASYGYTF.

The chain links TRBV4-3 to TRBJ2-1, with TRBD2 identical over 14 bases. Germline loops: CDR1 LGHNA, CDR2 YSLEER. The V and J ends lost 1 base and 6 bases, in that order; junction bases with no gene match: 5. This CDR3 comprises 17 residues. The CDR3 protein is CASSQGGLAGVLNEQFF. The CDR3 DNA sequence: TGCGCCAGCAGCCAAGGGGGACTAGCGGGAGTTCTCAATGAGCAGTTCTTC.